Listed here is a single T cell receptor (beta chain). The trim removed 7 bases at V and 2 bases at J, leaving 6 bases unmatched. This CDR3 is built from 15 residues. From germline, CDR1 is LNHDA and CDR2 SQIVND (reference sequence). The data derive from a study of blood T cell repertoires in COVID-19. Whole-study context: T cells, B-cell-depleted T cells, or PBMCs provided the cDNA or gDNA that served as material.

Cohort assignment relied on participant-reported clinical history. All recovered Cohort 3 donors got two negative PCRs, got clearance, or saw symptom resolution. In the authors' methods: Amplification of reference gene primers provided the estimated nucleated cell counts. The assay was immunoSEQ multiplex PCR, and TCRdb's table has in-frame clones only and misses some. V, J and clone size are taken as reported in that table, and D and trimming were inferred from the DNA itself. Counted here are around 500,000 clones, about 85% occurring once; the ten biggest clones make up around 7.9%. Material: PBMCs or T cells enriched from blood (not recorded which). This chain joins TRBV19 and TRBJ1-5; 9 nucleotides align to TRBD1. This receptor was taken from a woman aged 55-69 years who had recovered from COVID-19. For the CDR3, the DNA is TGTGCCAGTAAAACAGGGGGCTGGGGCAATCAGCCCCAGCATTTT. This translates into CASKTGGWGNQPQHF.